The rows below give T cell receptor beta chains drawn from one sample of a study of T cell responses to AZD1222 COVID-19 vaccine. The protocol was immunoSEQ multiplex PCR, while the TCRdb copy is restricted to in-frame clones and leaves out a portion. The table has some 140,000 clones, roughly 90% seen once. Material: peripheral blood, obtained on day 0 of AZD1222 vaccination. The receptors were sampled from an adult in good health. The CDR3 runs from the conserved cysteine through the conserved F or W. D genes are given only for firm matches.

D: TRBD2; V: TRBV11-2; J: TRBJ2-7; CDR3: CATGTSGDLNFSF
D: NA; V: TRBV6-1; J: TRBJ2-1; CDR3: CASSEANLLLNNEQFF
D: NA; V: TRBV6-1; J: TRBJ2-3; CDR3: CASSDLRTSGTDTQYF
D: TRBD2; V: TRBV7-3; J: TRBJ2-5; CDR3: CASSASPGGPETQYF
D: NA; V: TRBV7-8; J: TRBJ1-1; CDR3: CASSLALVGVNTEAFF
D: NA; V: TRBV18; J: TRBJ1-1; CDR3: CASSPGTLGTEAFF
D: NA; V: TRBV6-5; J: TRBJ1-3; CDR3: CASTSFSGNTIYF
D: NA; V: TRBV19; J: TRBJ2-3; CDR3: CASSKAGGDTQYF
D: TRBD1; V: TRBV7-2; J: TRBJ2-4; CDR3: CASSLNVGQGIQYF
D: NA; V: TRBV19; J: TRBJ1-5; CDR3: CATKPGHRSNQPQHF
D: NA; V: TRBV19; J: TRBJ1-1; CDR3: CASSIKGNTEAFF
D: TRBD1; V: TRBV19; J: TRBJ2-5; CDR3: CASSHRDRQETQYF